The 4 T cell receptor beta chains below come from one sample, sequenced in a study of T cell repertoires in cytomegalovirus infection. TCRdb re-called the reads through MiXCR, storing one row per CDR3 protein. The sample includes approximately 630,000 distinct CDR3 sequences, around 24% seen only once; the top ten take approximately 8.2%. Sequenced input: CD8+ T cells from PBMCs. Receptors originate from a human donor in good health (CMV status not recorded). Some clones in this sample may be carry-over from other donors' samples.

As regards this clonotype: Its ends do not fully match the called genes, so a read error is possible. This chain uses TRBV7-7 with TRBJ2-3; either TRBD1 or TRBD2 may supply D (5 bases each). Germline V gene data show CDR1 as SSHAT and CDR2 as FNYEAQ (reference sequence). This CDR3 has 17 residues. CDR3 sequence: CASSLDLGTPGTDTQYF. CDR3 DNA sequence: TGTGCTAGCAGCTTAGATTTGGGGACCCCCGGCACAGATACGCAGTATTTT.

This clonotype was seen a few times. This sequence joins TRBV19 and TRBJ2-4; D not resolved. CDR3 length: 13 residues. Looked up from germline, CDR1 is LNHDA and CDR2 is SQIVND (reference sequence). Trimming pared 5 bases from V and 0 bases from J, leaving 5 bases between. The CDR3 sequence: CASSETAKNIQYF. The CDR3 coding sequence is TGTGCCAGTAGTGAGACAGCCAAAAACATTCAGTACTTC.

This clonotype was seen only a few times. The chain uses TRBV20-1 and TRBJ1-2, with unresolved D. The CDR3 is 16 residues long. Trimming left V 0 bases short and J 0 bases short, with 14 bases between. CDR1 is DFQATT and CDR2 is SNEGSKA in the germline V gene (reference sequence). The CDR3, as DNA: TGCAGTGCTAGAGATCGGAGTCGAAAATCTAACTATGGCTACACCTTC. Protein: CSARDRSRKSNYGYTF.

This clonotype was observed a handful of times. V usage is TRBV9 and J usage is TRBJ2-1; possibly TRBD2 for D (5 bases). V shed 4 bases and J shed 0 bases, with 14 bases lying between them. CDR3 size: 16 residues. Germline V gene lookup returns CDR1 SGDLS and CDR2 YYNGEE. CDR3 in DNA: TGTGCCAGCAGCCCGCGACCCGGGATCTCCTACAATGAGCAGTTCTTC. It encodes CASSPRPGISYNEQFF.